The subject of this entry is one T cell receptor (beta chain). Its antigen is currently unknown. Per germline, CDR1 LGHDT and CDR2 YNNKEL (reference sequence). Trimming pared 0 bases from V and 7 bases from J, leaving 10 bases between. There are 14 residues in the CDR3. The sample originates from a study of CD8 T cells in ankylosing spondylitis. With molecular barcodes, quantitative 5'-RACE was used to make the TCR beta libraries. TCRdb independently ran MiXCR on the 5' RACE reads; one entry per CDR3 protein. This repertoire shows 300,000 to 400,000 distinct CDR3 sequences, approximately 22% found once; its top ten account for around 13%. Study results and caveats: Researchers reportedly found disease-linked clones significantly enriched in matched ankylosing spondylitis synovial fluid.

The TCR originated in a male donor with ankylosing spondylitis or in good health (not recorded which). Sequenced: blood, either unsorted or a sorted T cell fraction (not recorded which). This sequence joins TRBV3-1 and TRBJ2-1; D is tentatively TRBD1 or TRBD2 (5 bases each). The CDR3 is CASSQEGEGNEQFF. For the CDR3, the DNA is TGTGCCAGCAGCCAAGAGGGTGAGGGGAATGAGCAGTTCTTC.